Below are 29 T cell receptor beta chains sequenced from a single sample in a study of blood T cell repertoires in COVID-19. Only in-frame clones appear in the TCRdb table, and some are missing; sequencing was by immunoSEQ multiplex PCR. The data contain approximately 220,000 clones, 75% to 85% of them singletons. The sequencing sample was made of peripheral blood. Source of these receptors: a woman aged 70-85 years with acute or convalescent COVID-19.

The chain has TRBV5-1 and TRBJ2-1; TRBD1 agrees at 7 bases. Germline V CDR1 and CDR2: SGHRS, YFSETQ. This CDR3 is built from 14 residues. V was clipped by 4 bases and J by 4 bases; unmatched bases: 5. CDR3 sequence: CASSQGQPYNEQFF. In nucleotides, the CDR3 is TGCGCCAGCAGCCAGGGACAGCCATACAATGAGCAGTTCTTC.

Here the CDR3 DNA reads TGCAGTGCAAGTACAGGGAACACTGAAGCTTTCTTT. The encoded protein is CSASTGNTEAFF. The chain couples TRBV20-1 to TRBJ1-1; perhaps TRBD1 as D (5 bases). Per the germline V gene, CDR1 is DFQATT and CDR2 is SNEGSKA (reference sequence). The length of the CDR3 is 12 residues. Trimming left V 6 bases short and J 1 base short, with 9 bases between.

In DNA, the CDR3 is TGTGCCAGCAGTTACATTCCGGGGGTAGTACGACAGCCCCAGCATTTT. As protein: CASSYIPGVVRQPQHF. The J gene is TRBJ1-5, the V gene TRBV6-2 or TRBV6-3; TRBD1 might be the D (5 bases). CDR3 length equals 16 residues. V lost 2 bases to trimming and J lost 7 bases, with 18 bases between them. Germline V gives CDR1 MNHEY, CDR2 SVGEGT.

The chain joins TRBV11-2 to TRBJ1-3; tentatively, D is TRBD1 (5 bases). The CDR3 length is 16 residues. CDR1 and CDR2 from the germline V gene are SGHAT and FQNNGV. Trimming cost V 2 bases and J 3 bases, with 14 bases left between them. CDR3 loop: CASSLSKGRDGNTIYF. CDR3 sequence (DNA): TGTGCCAGCAGCTTATCGAAGGGGCGAGATGGAAACACCATATATTTT.

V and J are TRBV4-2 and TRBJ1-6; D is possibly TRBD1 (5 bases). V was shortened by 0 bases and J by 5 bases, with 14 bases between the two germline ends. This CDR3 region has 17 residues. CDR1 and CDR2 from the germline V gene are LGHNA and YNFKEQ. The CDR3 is CASSQEARGPDNSPLHF. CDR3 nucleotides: TGTGCCAGCAGCCAAGAGGCAAGGGGCCCTGATAATTCACCCCTCCACTTT.

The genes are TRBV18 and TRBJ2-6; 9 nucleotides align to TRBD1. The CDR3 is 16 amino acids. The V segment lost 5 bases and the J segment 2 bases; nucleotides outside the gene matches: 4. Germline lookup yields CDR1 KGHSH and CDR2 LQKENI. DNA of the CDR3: TGTGCCAGCTCATCTGGGACAGGGACTGGGGCCAACGTCCTGACTTTC. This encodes CASSSGTGTGANVLTF. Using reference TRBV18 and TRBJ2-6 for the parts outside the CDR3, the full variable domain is NAGVMQNPRHLVRRRGQEARLRCSPMKGHSHVYWYRQLPEEGLKFMVYLQKENIIDESGMPKERFSAEFPKEGPSILRIQQVVRGDSAAYFCASSSGTGTGANVLTFGAGSRLTVL.

The DNA for the CDR3 is TGTGCCACCGTGGAGTCGAACTATGGCTACACCTTC. Its protein product is CATVESNYGYTF. This chain joins TRBV28 and TRBJ1-2; no clear D gene. Trimming shortened V by 10 bases and J by 2 bases, and 11 bases separated the two germline ends. Looked up from germline, CDR1 is MDHEN and CDR2 is SYDVKM. The CDR3 totals 12 residues.

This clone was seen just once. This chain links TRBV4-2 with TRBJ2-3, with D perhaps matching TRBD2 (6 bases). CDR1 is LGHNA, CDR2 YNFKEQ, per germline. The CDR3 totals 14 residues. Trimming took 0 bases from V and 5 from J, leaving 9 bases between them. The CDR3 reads CASSQELAGDTQYF. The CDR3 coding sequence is TGTGCCAGCAGCCAAGAACTAGCCGGAGATACGCAGTATTTT.

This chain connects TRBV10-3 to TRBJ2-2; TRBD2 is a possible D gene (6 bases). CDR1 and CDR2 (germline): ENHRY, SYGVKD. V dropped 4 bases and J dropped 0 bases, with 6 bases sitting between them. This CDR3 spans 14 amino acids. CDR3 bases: TGTGCCATCAGTGGGACTACGAACACCGGGGAGCTGTTTTTT. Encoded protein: CAISGTTNTGELFF.

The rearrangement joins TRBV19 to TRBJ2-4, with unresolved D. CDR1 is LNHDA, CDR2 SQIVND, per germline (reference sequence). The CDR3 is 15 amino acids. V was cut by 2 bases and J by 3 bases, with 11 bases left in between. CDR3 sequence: CASSILVAGKNIQYF. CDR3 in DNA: TGTGCCAGTAGTATACTGGTCGCAGGCAAAAACATTCAGTACTTC.

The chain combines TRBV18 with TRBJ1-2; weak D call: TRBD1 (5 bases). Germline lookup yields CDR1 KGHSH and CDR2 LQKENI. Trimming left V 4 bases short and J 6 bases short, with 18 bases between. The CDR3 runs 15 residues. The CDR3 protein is CASSRGQRLTDGYTF. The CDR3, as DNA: TGTGCCAGCTCACGGGGCCAAAGACTTACGGATGGCTACACCTTC.

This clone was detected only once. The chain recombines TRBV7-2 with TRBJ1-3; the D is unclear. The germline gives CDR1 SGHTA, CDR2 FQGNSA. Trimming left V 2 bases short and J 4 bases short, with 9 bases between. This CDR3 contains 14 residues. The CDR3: CASSLLAGGNTIYF. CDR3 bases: TGTGCCAGCAGCTTATTGGCGGGAGGAAACACCATATATTTT.

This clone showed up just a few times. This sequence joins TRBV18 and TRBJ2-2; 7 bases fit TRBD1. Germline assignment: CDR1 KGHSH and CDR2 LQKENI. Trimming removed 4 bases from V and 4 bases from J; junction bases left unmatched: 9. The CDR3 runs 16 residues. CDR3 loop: CASSLAIQGTTGELFF. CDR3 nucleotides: TGTGCCAGCTCACTCGCCATACAGGGGACCACCGGGGAGCTGTTTTTT.

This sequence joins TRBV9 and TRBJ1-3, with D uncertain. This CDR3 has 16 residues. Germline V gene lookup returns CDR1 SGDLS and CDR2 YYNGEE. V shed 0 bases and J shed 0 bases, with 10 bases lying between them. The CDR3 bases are TGTGCCAGCAGCGTAGGTGGAGGGTACTCTGGAAACACCATATATTTT. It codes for CASSVGGGYSGNTIYF.

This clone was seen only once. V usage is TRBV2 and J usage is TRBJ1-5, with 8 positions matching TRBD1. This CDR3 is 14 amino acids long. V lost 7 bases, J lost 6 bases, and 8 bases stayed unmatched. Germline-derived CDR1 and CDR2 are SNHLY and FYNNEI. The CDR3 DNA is TGTGCCAGCAAAGAACAGGGGGTGGGTCAGCCCCAGCATTTT. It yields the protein CASKEQGVGQPQHF.

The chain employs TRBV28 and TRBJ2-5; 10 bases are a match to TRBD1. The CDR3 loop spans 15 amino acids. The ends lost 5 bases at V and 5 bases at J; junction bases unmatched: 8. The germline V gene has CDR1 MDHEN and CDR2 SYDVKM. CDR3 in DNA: TGTGCCAGCAGTAACCCGGGACAGGGGACCGAGACCCAGTACTTC. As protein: CASSNPGQGTETQYF.

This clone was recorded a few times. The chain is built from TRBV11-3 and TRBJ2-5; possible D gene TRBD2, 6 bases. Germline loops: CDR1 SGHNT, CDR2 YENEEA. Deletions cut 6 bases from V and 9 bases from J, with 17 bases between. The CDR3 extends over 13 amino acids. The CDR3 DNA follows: TGTGCCAGCAGTGGAGGGGAAGGTTTGTCCCAGTACTTC. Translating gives CASSGGEGLSQYF.

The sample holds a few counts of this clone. CDR3 region: CASSAGQGLSNQPQHF. CDR3 nucleotide sequence: TGTGCCAGCAGCGCCGGACAGGGACTAAGCAATCAGCCCCAGCATTTT. V is TRBV7-2 and J is TRBJ1-5; 8 bases are a match to TRBD1. With V trimmed by 5 bases and J by 1 base, 7 bases remained unmatched. The germline gives CDR1 SGHTA, CDR2 FQGNSA. This CDR3 has 16 amino acids.

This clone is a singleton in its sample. CDR3 in amino acids: CASSLQGPTEAFF. CDR3 in DNA: TGTGCCAGCAGCCTACAGGGACCCACTGAAGCTTTCTTT. The chain employs TRBV12-3 or TRBV12-4 and TRBJ1-1; D perhaps matches TRBD1 (6 bases). Trimming left V 6 bases short and J 4 bases short, with 12 bases between. CDR3 length: 13 residues.

This CDR3 is CASSPGQGPSSPLHF. For the CDR3, the DNA is TGCGCCAGCAGCCCTGGACAGGGGCCGTCTTCACCCCTCCACTTT. The chain has TRBV4-3 and TRBJ1-6; 9 bases are a match to TRBD1. CDR1 and CDR2 from the germline V gene are LGHNA and YSLEER. This CDR3 is 15 amino acids long. J was trimmed by 9 bases and V by 4 bases; bases with no gene match: 7.

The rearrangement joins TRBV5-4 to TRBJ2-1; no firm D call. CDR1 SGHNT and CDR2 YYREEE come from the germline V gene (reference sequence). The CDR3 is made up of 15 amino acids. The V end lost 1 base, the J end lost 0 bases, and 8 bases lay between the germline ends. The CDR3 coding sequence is TGTGCCAGCAGCTTGAACCCGGGCTCCTACAATGAGCAGTTCTTC. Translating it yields CASSLNPGSYNEQFF.

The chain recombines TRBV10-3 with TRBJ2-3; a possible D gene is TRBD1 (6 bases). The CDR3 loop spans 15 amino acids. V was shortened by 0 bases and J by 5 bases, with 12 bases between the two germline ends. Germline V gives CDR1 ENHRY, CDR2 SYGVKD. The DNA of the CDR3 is TGTGCCATCAGTGAGTCGGCGAAGGGGGAAGATACGCAGTATTTT. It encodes CAISESAKGEDTQYF.

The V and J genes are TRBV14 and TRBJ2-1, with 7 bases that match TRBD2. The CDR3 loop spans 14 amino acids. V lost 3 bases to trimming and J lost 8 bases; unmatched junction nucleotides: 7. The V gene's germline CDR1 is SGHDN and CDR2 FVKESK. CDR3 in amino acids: CASSQGRVFDEQFF. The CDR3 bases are TGTGCCAGCAGCCAGGGGAGGGTGTTCGATGAGCAGTTCTTC.

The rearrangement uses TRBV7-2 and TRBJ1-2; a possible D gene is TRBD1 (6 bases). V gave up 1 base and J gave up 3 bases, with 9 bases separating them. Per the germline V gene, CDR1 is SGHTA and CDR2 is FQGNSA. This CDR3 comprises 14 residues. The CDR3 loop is CASSLEYRDYGYTF. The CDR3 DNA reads TGTGCCAGCAGCTTAGAATACAGGGACTATGGCTACACCTTC. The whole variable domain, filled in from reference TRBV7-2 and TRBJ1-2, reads GAGVSQSPSNKVTEKGKDVELRCDPISGHTALYWYRQSLGQGLEFLIYFQGNSAPDKSGLPSDRFSAERTGGSVSTLTIQRTQQEDSAVYLCASSLEYRDYGYTFGSGTRLTVV.

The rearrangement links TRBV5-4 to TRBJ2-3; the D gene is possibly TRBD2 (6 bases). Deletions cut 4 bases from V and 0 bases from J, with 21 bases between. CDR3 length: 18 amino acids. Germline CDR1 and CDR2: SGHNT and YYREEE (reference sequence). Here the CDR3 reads CASSRGGTPTASTDTQYF. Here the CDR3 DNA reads TGTGCCAGCAGCAGGGGAGGAACCCCGACCGCTAGCACAGATACGCAGTATTTT.

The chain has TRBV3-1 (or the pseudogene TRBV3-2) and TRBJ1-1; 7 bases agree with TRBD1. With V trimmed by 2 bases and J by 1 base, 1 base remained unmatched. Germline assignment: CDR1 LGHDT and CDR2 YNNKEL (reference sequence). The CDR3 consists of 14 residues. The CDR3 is CASSQRDRNTEAFF. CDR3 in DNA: TGTGCCAGCAGCCAAAGGGACAGGAACACTGAAGCTTTCTTT.

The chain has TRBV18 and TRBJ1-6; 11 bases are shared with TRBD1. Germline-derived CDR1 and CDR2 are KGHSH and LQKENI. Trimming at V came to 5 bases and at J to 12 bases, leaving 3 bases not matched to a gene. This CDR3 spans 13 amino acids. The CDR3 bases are TGTGCCAGCTCAGGACAGGGGGCGAGACCCCTCCACTTT. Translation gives CASSGQGARPLHF.

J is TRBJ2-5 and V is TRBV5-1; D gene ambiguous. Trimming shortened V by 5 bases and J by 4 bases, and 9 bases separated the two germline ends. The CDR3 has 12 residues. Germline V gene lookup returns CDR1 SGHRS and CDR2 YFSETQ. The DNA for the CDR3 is TGCGCCAGCAGTTTGCATGTAGAGACCCAGTACTTC. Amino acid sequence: CASSLHVETQYF.

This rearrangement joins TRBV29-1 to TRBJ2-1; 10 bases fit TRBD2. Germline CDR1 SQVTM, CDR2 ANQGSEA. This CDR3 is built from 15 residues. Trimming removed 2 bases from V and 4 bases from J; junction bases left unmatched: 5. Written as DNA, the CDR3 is TGCAGCGTTGAATCTAGCGGGGGCCAATACAATGAGCAGTTCTTC. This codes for CSVESSGGQYNEQFF.